The subject of this entry is one TCR beta chain. Its matching antigen is unknown. The source of the sample is a study of cytomegalovirus exposure and HLA in healthy donors. Overall study findings and caveats: HLA-A and HLA-B allele assignments for most subjects were reportedly predicted accurately using TCR beta sequences. Fewer N-insertions (relative to the approximately 700-donor mean) were reportedly seen in an Asian-associated ancestry cluster in a later analysis.

The PCR made use of 60 Vbeta and 13 Jbeta primers. Sequencing used immunoSEQ multiplex PCR; TCRdb keeps in-frame clones, though not all of them. Of approximately 92,000 clones in the sample, nearly 70% were seen once. CDR3 length equals 14 residues. From germline, CDR1 is SGHRS and CDR2 YFSETQ. Unmatched junction bases numbered 5, after V lost 4 bases and J lost 6 bases. The TCR sequence derives from a man between 50 and 59 years old in good health and CMV-seronegative. The gene calls are TRBV5-1 and TRBJ2-1; TRBD2 matches at 9 bases. Sequences were obtained from PBMCs. Written as DNA, the CDR3 is TGCGCCAGCAGCGCGACTAGCGGTTCCAATGAGCAGTTCTTC. The encoded protein is CASSATSGSNEQFF.